The rows below give T cell receptor beta chains drawn from one sample of a study of shared clonotypes between healthy human individuals. Sequenced by immunoSEQ multiplex PCR; TCRdb stores in-frame clones only, minus some. Of roughly 1,100,000 clones listed, about 70% were seen once; the top ten hold approximately 1.5%. The sequenced sample consisted of memory CD4+ T cells sorted from blood. The receptors stem from a man aged 18 to 35 in good health. Both conserved end residues are part of each CDR3. A D gene is named only where the DNA matches it firmly. Size values are once, few and many counts, or a class for expanded clones, and some rows have none.

clone_size: few; j_call: TRBJ2-7; v_call: TRBV11-2; d_call: TRBD1; cdr3_aa: CASSQTGAEQYF; cdr3_nt: TGTGCCAGCAGCCAAACAGGGGCCGAGCAGTACTTC
clone_size: .; j_call: TRBJ1-2; v_call: TRBV19; d_call: .; cdr3_aa: CASSIQLRDGYTF; cdr3_nt: TGTGCCAGTAGTATCCAACTCAGAGATGGCTACACCTTC
clone_size: .; j_call: TRBJ2-2; v_call: TRBV10-2; d_call: .; cdr3_aa: CASSEGAGANTGELFF; cdr3_nt: TGCGCCAGCAGTGAGGGGGCTGGGGCTAACACCGGGGAGCTGTTTTTT
clone_size: .; j_call: TRBJ1-1; v_call: TRBV6-1; d_call: TRBD1; cdr3_aa: CASRPGTGLNTEAFF; cdr3_nt: TGTGCCAGCAGGCCTGGGACAGGTTTGAACACTGAAGCTTTCTTT
clone_size: few; j_call: TRBJ2-7; v_call: TRBV30; d_call: .; cdr3_aa: CAWSAGGYEQYF; cdr3_nt: TGTGCCTGGAGTGCCGGGGGCTACGAGCAGTACTTC
clone_size: .; j_call: TRBJ1-4; v_call: TRBV13; d_call: .; cdr3_aa: CASSLNPGKNEKLFF; cdr3_nt: TGTGCCAGCAGCTTAAATCCGGGGAAGAATGAAAAACTGTTTTTT
clone_size: .; j_call: TRBJ2-1; v_call: TRBV10-1; d_call: TRBD1; cdr3_aa: CASSSRDRGLDEQFF; cdr3_nt: TGCGCCAGCAGTTCCCGGGACAGGGGGTTAGATGAGCAGTTCTTC
clone_size: .; j_call: TRBJ1-5; v_call: TRBV5-1; d_call: .; cdr3_aa: CASSPRAGSNQPQHF; cdr3_nt: TGCGCCAGCAGCCCCCGAGCGGGCAGCAATCAGCCCCAGCATTTT
clone_size: .; j_call: TRBJ1-1; v_call: TRBV30; d_call: .; cdr3_aa: CAWMAQGGTEAFF; cdr3_nt: TGTGCCTGGATGGCACAGGGTGGTACTGAAGCTTTCTTT
clone_size: .; j_call: TRBJ1-1; v_call: TRBV18; d_call: .; cdr3_aa: CASSPQGSYTEAFF; cdr3_nt: TGTGCCAGCTCACCCCAGGGTTCGTACACTGAAGCTTTCTTT
clone_size: .; j_call: TRBJ2-4; v_call: TRBV5-6; d_call: .; cdr3_aa: CAGVGGNSGNIQYF; cdr3_nt: TGTGCCGGCGTCGGGGGCAATTCGGGAAACATTCAGTACTTC
clone_size: .; j_call: TRBJ2-1; v_call: TRBV18; d_call: TRBD2; cdr3_aa: CASSPPSGSYEQFF; cdr3_nt: TGTGCCAGCTCACCACCTAGCGGGAGCTATGAGCAGTTCTTC
clone_size: .; j_call: TRBJ2-3; v_call: TRBV10-3; d_call: .; cdr3_aa: CAISDGSSPDTQYF; cdr3_nt: TGTGCCATCAGTGACGGGAGTTCCCCAGATACGCAGTATTTT
clone_size: .; j_call: TRBJ2-4; v_call: TRBV30; d_call: TRBD2; cdr3_aa: CAWSGGRGDIQYF; cdr3_nt: TGTGCCTGGAGTGGCGGGAGGGGGGACATTCAGTACTTC
clone_size: .; j_call: TRBJ1-5; v_call: TRBV7-2; d_call: TRBD1; cdr3_aa: CASSLGTANQPQHF; cdr3_nt: TGTGCCAGCAGCTTGGGGACAGCCAATCAGCCCCAGCATTTT
clone_size: .; j_call: TRBJ1-1; v_call: TRBV11-2; d_call: .; cdr3_aa: CASSPRTSGTEAFF; cdr3_nt: TGTGCCAGCAGCCCCCGAACATCCGGCACTGAAGCTTTCTTT
clone_size: few; j_call: TRBJ1-1; v_call: TRBV14; d_call: .; cdr3_aa: CASSHNPNTEAFF; cdr3_nt: TGTGCCAGCAGCCATAATCCGAACACTGAAGCTTTCTTT
clone_size: .; j_call: TRBJ2-5; v_call: TRBV19; d_call: TRBD2; cdr3_aa: CASRDSGSTETQYF; cdr3_nt: TGTGCCAGTAGAGATAGCGGGAGCACAGAGACCCAGTACTTC
clone_size: few; j_call: TRBJ2-5; v_call: TRBV7-9; d_call: .; cdr3_aa: CASSLRQETQYF; cdr3_nt: TGTGCCAGCAGCTTAAGGCAAGAGACCCAGTACTTC
clone_size: .; j_call: TRBJ1-4; v_call: TRBV7-2; d_call: .; cdr3_aa: CASSLWGLTNEKLFF; cdr3_nt: TGTGCCAGCAGCTTATGGGGGCTAACTAATGAAAAACTGTTTTTT
clone_size: .; j_call: TRBJ1-2; v_call: TRBV2; d_call: TRBD1; cdr3_aa: CASREQGNYGYTF; cdr3_nt: TGTGCCAGCAGAGAACAGGGGAACTATGGCTACACCTTC
clone_size: .; j_call: TRBJ2-7; v_call: TRBV5-1; d_call: .; cdr3_aa: CASSQPRDAYEQYF; cdr3_nt: TGCGCCAGCAGCCAACCCCGGGACGCCTACGAGCAGTACTTC
clone_size: .; j_call: TRBJ1-6; v_call: TRBV9; d_call: TRBD1; cdr3_aa: CASSASGTGKDSPLHF; cdr3_nt: TGTGCCAGCAGCGCGTCCGGGACAGGGAAAGATTCACCCCTCCACTTT
clone_size: .; j_call: TRBJ2-2; v_call: TRBV5-1; d_call: .; cdr3_aa: CASSLEASDTGELFF; cdr3_nt: TGCGCCAGCAGCTTGGAGGCTAGCGACACCGGGGAGCTGTTTTTT
clone_size: .; j_call: TRBJ1-2; v_call: TRBV19; d_call: TRBD1; cdr3_aa: CASSLGQGWNGYTF; cdr3_nt: TGTGCCAGTAGTCTCGGACAGGGATGGAATGGCTACACCTTC
clone_size: .; j_call: TRBJ2-1; v_call: TRBV30; d_call: .; cdr3_aa: CAWSASYNEQFF; cdr3_nt: TGTGCCTGGTCCGCCTCGTACAATGAGCAGTTCTTC
clone_size: .; j_call: TRBJ2-1; v_call: TRBV7-2; d_call: TRBD2; cdr3_aa: CASSLVGSGMVYEQFF; cdr3_nt: TGTGCCAGCAGCTTAGTGGGTAGCGGGATGGTTTATGAGCAGTTCTTC